This note documents a single T cell receptor (beta chain) sequence. The data belong to a study of blood T cell repertoires in COVID-19. The V end was cut by 7 bases, the J end by 8 bases, with 17 bases between. This CDR3 region has 14 residues. In germline, CDR1 is LGHNA, CDR2 YNFKEQ. TCRdb keeps only in-frame clones here, not all; method: immunoSEQ multiplex PCR. The table includes under 200,000 clones, approximately 81% detected once. This clonotype originated in a woman aged 50 to 60 with COVID-19, enrolled during active disease. The sequenced sample consisted of peripheral blood. The rearrangement links TRBV4-2 to TRBJ1-4; D not resolved. The CDR3 region has the DNA TGTGCCAGCAATCCCTTGGGAGATGAGGAAAAACTGTTTTTT. It codes for CASNPLGDEEKLFF.